These 24 T cell receptor beta chains share one sample of origin, sequenced in a study of blood T cell repertoires in COVID-19. TCRdb's table, derived via immunoSEQ multiplex PCR, lists solely in-frame clones and lacks some. In the table there are 150,000 to 200,000 clones, under 90% of which are singletons. Specimen: peripheral blood. Receptors originate from a woman in her 70s with COVID-19, enrolled during active disease.

The chain couples TRBV10-3 to TRBJ1-2; 8 bases agree with TRBD1. This CDR3 has 14 residues. The junction had 5 bases not matched to a gene; V was cut back by 6 bases and J by 2 bases. Germline V gene lookup returns CDR1 ENHRY and CDR2 SYGVKD. The DNA for the CDR3 is TGTGCCATCAGACAGGGGGAAGGGAACTATGGCTACACCTTC. As protein: CAIRQGEGNYGYTF.

J is TRBJ2-1 and V is TRBV18; D unresolved. The CDR3 is 15 residues long. Trimming stripped 1 base from V and 8 bases from J, with 15 bases between. Germline values: CDR1 KGHSH, CDR2 LQKENI. CDR3 DNA sequence: TGTGCCAGCTCACCACTCACGACAACTCAGGATGAGCAGTTCTTC. It yields the protein CASSPLTTTQDEQFF.

V gene TRBV7-9 combines with J gene TRBJ1-1; 11 bases are a match to TRBD1. V dropped 5 bases and J dropped 4; count of bases not matched to a gene: 9. Germline V gives CDR1 SEHNR, CDR2 FQNEAQ (reference sequence). There are 16 residues in the CDR3. CDR3 amino acids: CASSLRGGTGGTEAFF. CDR3 nucleotide sequence: TGTGCCAGCAGCCTCCGAGGAGGGACAGGGGGCACTGAAGCTTTCTTT.

The chain combines TRBV11-3 with TRBJ1-1, with D uncertain. With 2 bases removed from V and 3 bases from J, the gap between germline ends came to 25 bases. This CDR3 spans 19 amino acids. Germline loops: CDR1 SGHNT, CDR2 YENEEA. The CDR3 bases are TGTGCCAGCAGCTTAATCGGCCCCCGGCCTCTTGGGAGGGACACTGAAGCTTTCTTT. As protein: CASSLIGPRPLGRDTEAFF.

V usage is TRBV18 and J usage is TRBJ1-1; 9 bases line up with TRBD1. Germline V lookup: CDR1 KGHSH, CDR2 LQKENI. V lost 2 bases to trimming and J lost 6 bases; unmatched junction nucleotides: 7. The CDR3 consists of 15 residues. CDR3 sequence: CASSPGTGPGAEAFF. CDR3 nucleotides: TGTGCCAGCTCACCAGGGACAGGGCCTGGCGCTGAAGCTTTCTTT.

This sequence joins TRBV10-3 and TRBJ2-3; 7 bases agree with TRBD2. The V segment lost 7 bases and the J segment 4 bases; nucleotides outside the gene matches: 11. CDR3 size: 15 residues. Germline V gives CDR1 ENHRY, CDR2 SYGVKD. CDR3 region: CAITEASGTSDTQYF. The CDR3 coding sequence is TGTGCCATCACGGAGGCTAGCGGTACCTCAGATACGCAGTATTTT.

This clone is a singleton in its sample. The chain joins TRBV7-3 to TRBJ2-7, with 8 nucleotides matching TRBD2. Trimming took 7 bases from V and 1 from J; bases not matched to a gene: 6. The CDR3 loop spans 14 amino acids. CDR1 is SGHTA and CDR2 is FQGTGA in the germline V gene. The CDR3 region has the DNA TGTGCCAGCACCGCAGCGGGGGTTTCCTACGAGCAGTACGTC. It specifies CASTAAGVSYEQYV.

V and J are TRBV11-2 and TRBJ2-2, with 7 bases aligning to TRBD2. Trimming removed 7 bases from V and 6 bases from J; junction bases left unmatched: 14. Germline values: CDR1 SGHAT, CDR2 FQNNGV. CDR3 length equals 16 residues. The DNA for the CDR3 is TGTGCCAGCATCCTAGCGGCCCGTTCTTGGTCCGGGGAGCTGTTTTTT. It yields the protein CASILAARSWSGELFF.

This sequence joins TRBV11-2 and TRBJ1-3, with TRBD1 as a possible D gene (5 bases). This CDR3 has 15 residues. Germline CDR1 is SGHAT and CDR2 is FQNNGV. The ends were cut back, 3 bases at V and 0 bases at J, with 9 bases in the middle. The CDR3 DNA reads TGTGCCAGCAGCTTCAGCGGGGGCTCTGGAAACACCATATATTTT. Protein: CASSFSGGSGNTIYF.

The chain joins TRBV12-5 to TRBJ1-6, with D unresolved. The CDR3 contains 17 residues. The V and J ends lost 2 bases and 0 bases respectively, with 11 bases between them. CDR1 and CDR2 (germline): LGHNT, FRNRAP. CDR3 amino acids: CASGLRASSSYNSPLHF. The CDR3 DNA reads as TGTGCTAGTGGTTTGCGAGCCTCTAGCTCCTATAATTCACCCCTCCACTTT.

CDR3 DNA sequence: TGTGCCAGCAGTTACTCAACCGGGATTAACACTGAAGCTTTCTTT. It specifies CASSYSTGINTEAFF. V and J are TRBV6-2 or TRBV6-3 and TRBJ1-1; D is unclear. V was cut by 0 bases and J by 2 bases, with 10 bases left in between. Germline CDR1 reads MNHEY; CDR2 reads SVGEGT. This CDR3 comprises 15 residues.

This chain connects TRBV29-1 to TRBJ2-3, with 9 bases identical to TRBD1. CDR1 is SQVTM and CDR2 is ANQGSEA in the germline V gene. J gave up 0 bases and V 3 bases, and 1 base lay outside the gene matches. The CDR3 is 14 residues long. The CDR3 spells CSVEGQGSTDTQYF. In nucleotides, the CDR3 is TGCAGCGTTGAGGGACAGGGAAGCACAGATACGCAGTATTTT.

This rearrangement joins TRBV27 to TRBJ1-5, with D uncertain. The germline V and J ends were trimmed by 5 bases and 3 bases, with 11 bases remaining between them. The CDR3 totals 14 residues. CDR1 and CDR2 (germline): MNHEY, SMNVEV (reference sequence). The chain's CDR3 is CASSRSGINQPQHF. CDR3 bases: TGTGCCAGCAGTAGATCAGGAATCAATCAGCCCCAGCATTTT.

The chain has TRBV30 and TRBJ1-5; weak D call: TRBD1 (5 bases). This CDR3 contains 15 residues. Germline V gives CDR1 GTSNPN, CDR2 SVGIG (reference sequence). Trimming pared 2 bases from V and 2 bases from J, leaving 13 bases between. CDR3 protein: CAWSKGPLGNQPQHF. The CDR3 DNA sequence: TGTGCCTGGAGTAAGGGGCCCCTGGGCAATCAGCCCCAGCATTTT.

This chain links TRBV4-1 with TRBJ2-2, with D possibly being TRBD2 (5 bases). CDR1 MGHRA and CDR2 YSYEKL come from the germline V gene. Deletions cut 1 base from V and 11 bases from J, with 11 bases between. The CDR3 has 13 residues. CDR3 region: CASSQVRGLELFF. CDR3 nucleotide sequence: TGCGCCAGCAGCCAAGTCCGGGGTTTAGAGCTGTTTTTT.

J is TRBJ2-1 and V is TRBV6-5; unclear D gene. The CDR3 spans 12 residues. The V and J ends lost 6 bases and 10 bases respectively, with 13 bases between them. The germline V gene encodes CDR1 MNHEY and CDR2 SVGAGI. CDR3 protein: CASRSAGPEQFF. The CDR3 DNA sequence: TGTGCCAGCAGGTCCGCAGGCCCGGAGCAGTTCTTC.

This sequence joins TRBV6-1 and TRBJ1-2, with D perhaps matching TRBD1 (6 bases). The CDR3 sequence is 13 residues long. Trimming took 5 bases from V and 7 from J, leaving 14 bases between them. Germline CDR1 reads MNHNS; CDR2 reads SASEGT. The CDR3 spells CASSLDSLGGYTF. The CDR3 nucleotides read TGTGCCAGCAGTTTGGACAGCCTCGGTGGCTACACCTTC.

V usage is TRBV5-1 and J usage is TRBJ2-3; a possible D gene is TRBD1 (5 bases). The CDR3 is 15 residues long. In germline, CDR1 is SGHRS, CDR2 YFSETQ. V was trimmed by 4 bases and J by 0 bases, leaving 12 bases between them. CDR3 sequence (DNA): TGCGCCAGCAGCCAACAGGTTTCTAGCACAGATACGCAGTATTTT. It encodes CASSQQVSSTDTQYF.

J is TRBJ1-1 and V is TRBV6-5; TRBD1 might be the D (6 bases). Germline CDR1 and CDR2: MNHEY and SVGAGI. The CDR3 is made up of 14 amino acids. V gave up 7 bases and J gave up 3 bases, with 15 bases separating them. Written as DNA, the CDR3 is TGTGCCAGCACTCCGGGGGGGCGGGACACTGAAGCTTTCTTT. Translating gives CASTPGGRDTEAFF.

The chain carries TRBV28 and TRBJ2-5; 13 bases match TRBD2. Germline lookup yields CDR1 MDHEN and CDR2 SYDVKM. V trimming: 6 bases; J trimming: 5 bases; junction bases outside the gene matches: 9. CDR3 length: 16 residues. The CDR3 sequence: CASSLTSGGATETQYF. CDR3 coding DNA: TGTGCCAGCAGCCTCACTAGCGGGGGGGCCACGGAGACCCAGTACTTC.

The CDR3 loop is CASSLGGAGLSYEQYF. The DNA of the CDR3 is TGTGCCAGCAGCTTGGGTGGAGCGGGATTAAGCTACGAGCAGTACTTC. This chain uses TRBV5-4 with TRBJ2-7, with 7 positions matching TRBD2. Trimming at V came to 0 bases and at J to 3 bases, leaving 9 bases not matched to a gene. The CDR3 loop spans 16 amino acids. Germline loops: CDR1 SGHNT, CDR2 YYREEE (reference sequence).

The rearrangement uses TRBV5-4 and TRBJ2-1; the match to TRBD2 covers 7 bases. The CDR3 contains 12 residues. Trimming removed 4 bases from V and 15 bases from J; junction bases left unmatched: 10. CDR1 SGHNT and CDR2 YYREEE come from the germline V gene (reference sequence). The CDR3 DNA follows: TGTGCCAGCAGCCCGGGGGACTATGTCTCGTTCTTC. This sequence encodes CASSPGDYVSFF.

Note on this clone: The identical CDR3 is also encoded by other nucleotide sequences in the sample. The chain links TRBV4-2 to TRBJ2-7, with 7 bases matching TRBD2. The germline V gene encodes CDR1 LGHNA and CDR2 YNFKEQ. V shed 4 bases and J 1 base; nucleotides not matched to a gene: 4. The CDR3 extends over 14 amino acids. The CDR3 bases are TGTGCCAGCAGCCCGGGACTACAGTCCTACGAGCAGTACTTC. This translates into CASSPGLQSYEQYF.

Only one count was recorded for this clone. The V call is TRBV5-4, the J call TRBJ2-7; 11 positions agree with TRBD1. CDR1 and CDR2 from the germline V gene are SGHNT and YYREEE (reference sequence). V was pared by 4 bases and J by 1 base, with 4 bases of the junction left unmatched. This CDR3 contains 15 residues. CDR3 region: CASSRGTGGSYEQYF. CDR3 coding DNA: TGTGCCAGCAGCCGTGGGACAGGGGGTTCCTACGAGCAGTACTTC.